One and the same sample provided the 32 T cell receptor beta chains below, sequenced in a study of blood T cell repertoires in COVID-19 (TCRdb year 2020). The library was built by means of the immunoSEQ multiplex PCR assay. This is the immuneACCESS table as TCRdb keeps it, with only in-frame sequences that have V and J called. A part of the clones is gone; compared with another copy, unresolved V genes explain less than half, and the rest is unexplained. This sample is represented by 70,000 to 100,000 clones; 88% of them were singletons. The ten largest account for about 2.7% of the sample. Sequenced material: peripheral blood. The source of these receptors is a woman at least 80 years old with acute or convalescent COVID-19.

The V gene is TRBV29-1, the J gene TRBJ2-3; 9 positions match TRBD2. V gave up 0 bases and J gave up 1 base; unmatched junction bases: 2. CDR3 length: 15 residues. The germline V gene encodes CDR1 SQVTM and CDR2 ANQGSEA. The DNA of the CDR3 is TGCAGCGTTGAAGATCGGACTAGCGGCACAGATACGCAGTATTTT. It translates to CSVEDRTSGTDTQYF.

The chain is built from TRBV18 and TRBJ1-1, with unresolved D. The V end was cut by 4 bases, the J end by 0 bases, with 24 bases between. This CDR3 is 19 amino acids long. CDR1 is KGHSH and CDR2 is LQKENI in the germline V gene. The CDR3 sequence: CASSQLGVENHFMNTEAFF. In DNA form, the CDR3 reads TGTGCCAGCTCACAACTCGGGGTAGAGAACCATTTTATGAACACTGAAGCTTTCTTT.

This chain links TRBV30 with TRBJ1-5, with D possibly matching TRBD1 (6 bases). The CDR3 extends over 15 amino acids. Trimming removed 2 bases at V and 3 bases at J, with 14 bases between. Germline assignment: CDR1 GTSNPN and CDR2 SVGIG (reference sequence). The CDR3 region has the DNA TGTGCCTGGAGTCCCCCCGGGGGGCTCAATCAGCCCCAGCATTTT. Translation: CAWSPPGGLNQPQHF.

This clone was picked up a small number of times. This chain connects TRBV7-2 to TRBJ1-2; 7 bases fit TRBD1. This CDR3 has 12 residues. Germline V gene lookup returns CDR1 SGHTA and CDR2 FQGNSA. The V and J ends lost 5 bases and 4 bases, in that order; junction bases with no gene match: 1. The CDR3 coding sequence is TGTGCCAGCAGCCCAGGGGGCTATGGCTACACCTTC. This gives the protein CASSPGGYGYTF.

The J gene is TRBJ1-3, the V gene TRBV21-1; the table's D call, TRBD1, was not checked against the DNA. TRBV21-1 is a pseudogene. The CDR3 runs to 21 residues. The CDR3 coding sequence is TGTGCCAGCAGCAAACATGACAGGGAAGCATGGCCGCTCCACTCTGGAAACACCATATATTTT. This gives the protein CASSKHDREAWPLHSGNTIYF.

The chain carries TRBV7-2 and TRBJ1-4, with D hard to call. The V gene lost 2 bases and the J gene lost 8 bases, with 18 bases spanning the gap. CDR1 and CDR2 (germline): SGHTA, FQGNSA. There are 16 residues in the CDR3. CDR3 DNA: TGTGCCAGCAGCTTACGATTCACCCAAGGAGGGGAAAAACTGTTTTTT. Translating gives CASSLRFTQGGEKLFF. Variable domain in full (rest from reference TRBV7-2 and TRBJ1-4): GAGVSQSPSNKVTEKGKDVELRCDPISGHTALYWYRQSLGQGLEFLIYFQGNSAPDKSGLPSDRFSAERTGGSVSTLTIQRTQQEDSAVYLCASSLRFTQGGEKLFFGSGTQLSVL.

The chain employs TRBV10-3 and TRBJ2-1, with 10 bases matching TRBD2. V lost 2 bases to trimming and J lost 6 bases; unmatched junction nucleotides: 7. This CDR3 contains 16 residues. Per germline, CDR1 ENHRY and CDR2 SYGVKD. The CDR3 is CAISEEAGGPGNEQFF. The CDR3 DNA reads TGTGCCATCAGTGAGGAAGCGGGAGGGCCCGGCAATGAGCAGTTCTTC.

CDR3 DNA sequence: TGTGCCAGCAGAAAAACAGGGGGTTACAATGAGCAGTTCTTC. Translation: CASRKTGGYNEQFF. The V call is TRBV27, the J call TRBJ2-1, with 8 bases that match TRBD1. Germline trimming cut 6 bases from V and 4 bases from J; bases unmatched to any gene: 5. The CDR3 contains 14 residues. CDR1 is MNHEY, CDR2 SMNVEV, per germline (reference sequence).

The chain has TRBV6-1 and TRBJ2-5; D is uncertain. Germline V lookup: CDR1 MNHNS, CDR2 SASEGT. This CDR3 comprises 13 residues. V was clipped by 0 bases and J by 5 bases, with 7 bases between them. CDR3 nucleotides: TGTGCCAGCAGTGAAGCGGCATGGGAGACCCAGTACTTC. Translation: CASSEAAWETQYF.

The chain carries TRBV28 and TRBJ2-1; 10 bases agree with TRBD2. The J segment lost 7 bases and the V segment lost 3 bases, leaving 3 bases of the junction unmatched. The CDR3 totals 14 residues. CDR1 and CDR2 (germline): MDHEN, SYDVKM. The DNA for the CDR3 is TGTGCCAGCAGTTTGGTAGCGGGAGGTAATGAGCAGTTCTTC. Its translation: CASSLVAGGNEQFF. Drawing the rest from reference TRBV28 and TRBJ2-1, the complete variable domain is DVKVTQSSRYLVKRTGEKVFLECVQDMDHENMFWYRQDPGLGLRLIYFSYDVKMKEKGDIPEGYSVSREKKERFSLILESASTNQTSMYLCASSLVAGGNEQFFGPGTRLTVL.

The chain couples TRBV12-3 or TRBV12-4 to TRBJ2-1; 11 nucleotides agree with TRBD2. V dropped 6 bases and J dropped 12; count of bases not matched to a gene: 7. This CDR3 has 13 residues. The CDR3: CASRTSGIGWQFF. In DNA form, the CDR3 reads TGTGCCAGCAGGACTAGCGGGATAGGTTGGCAGTTCTTC.

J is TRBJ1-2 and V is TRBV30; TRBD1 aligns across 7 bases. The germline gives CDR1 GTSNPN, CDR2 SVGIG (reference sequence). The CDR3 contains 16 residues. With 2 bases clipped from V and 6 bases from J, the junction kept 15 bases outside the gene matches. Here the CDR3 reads CAWSRVGQGVRNGYTF. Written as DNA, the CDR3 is TGTGCCTGGAGTAGAGTTGGGCAGGGGGTACGCAATGGCTACACCTTC.

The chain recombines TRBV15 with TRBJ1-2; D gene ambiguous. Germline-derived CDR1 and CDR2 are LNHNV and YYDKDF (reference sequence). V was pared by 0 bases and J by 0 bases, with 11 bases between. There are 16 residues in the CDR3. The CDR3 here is CATSRDPRIANYGYTF. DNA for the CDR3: TGTGCCACCAGCAGAGACCCCAGGATAGCTAACTATGGCTACACCTTC. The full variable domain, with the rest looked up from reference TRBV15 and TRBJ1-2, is DAMVIQNPRYQVTQFGKPVTLSCSQTLNHNVMYWYQQKSSQAPKLLFHYYDKDFNNEADTPDNFQSRRPNTSFCFLDIRSPGLGDTAMYLCATSRDPRIANYGYTFGSGTRLTVV.

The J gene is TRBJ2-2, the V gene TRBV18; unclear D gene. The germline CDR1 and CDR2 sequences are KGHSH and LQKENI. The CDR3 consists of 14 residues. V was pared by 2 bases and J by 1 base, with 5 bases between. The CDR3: CASSPTLNTGELFF. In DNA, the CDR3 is TGTGCCAGCTCACCAACTTTGAACACCGGGGAGCTGTTTTTT.

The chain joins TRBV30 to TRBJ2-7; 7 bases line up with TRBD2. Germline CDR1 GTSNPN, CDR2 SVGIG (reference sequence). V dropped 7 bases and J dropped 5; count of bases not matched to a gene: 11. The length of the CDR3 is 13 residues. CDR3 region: CASDREERDEQYF. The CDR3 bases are TGTGCCTCGGACCGGGAGGAAAGGGACGAGCAGTACTTC.

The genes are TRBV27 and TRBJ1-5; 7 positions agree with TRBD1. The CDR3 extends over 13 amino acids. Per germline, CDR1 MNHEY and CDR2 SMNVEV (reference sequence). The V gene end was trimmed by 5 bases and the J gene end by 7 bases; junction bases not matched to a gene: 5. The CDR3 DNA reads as TGTGCCAGCAGTACAGGGGATTACCAGCCCCAGCATTTT. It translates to CASSTGDYQPQHF.

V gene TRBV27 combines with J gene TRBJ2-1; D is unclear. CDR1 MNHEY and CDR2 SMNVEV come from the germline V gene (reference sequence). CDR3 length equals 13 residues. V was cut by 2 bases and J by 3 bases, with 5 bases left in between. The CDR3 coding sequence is TGTGCCAGCAGTTTACCCGGCTACAATGAGCAGTTCTTC. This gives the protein CASSLPGYNEQFF.

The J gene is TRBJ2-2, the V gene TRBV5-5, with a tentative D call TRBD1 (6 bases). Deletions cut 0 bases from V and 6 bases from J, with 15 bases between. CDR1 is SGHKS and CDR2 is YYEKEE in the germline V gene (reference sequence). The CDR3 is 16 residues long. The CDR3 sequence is CASSLGGRLGPGELFF. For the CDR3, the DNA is TGTGCCAGCAGCTTGGGGGGGCGTCTGGGCCCCGGGGAGCTGTTTTTT.

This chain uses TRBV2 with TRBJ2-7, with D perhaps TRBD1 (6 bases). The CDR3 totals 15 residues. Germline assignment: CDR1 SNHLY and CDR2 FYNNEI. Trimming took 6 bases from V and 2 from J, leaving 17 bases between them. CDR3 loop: CASSATGNSAYEQYF. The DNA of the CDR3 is TGTGCCAGCAGCGCCACAGGGAATTCCGCCTACGAGCAGTACTTC.

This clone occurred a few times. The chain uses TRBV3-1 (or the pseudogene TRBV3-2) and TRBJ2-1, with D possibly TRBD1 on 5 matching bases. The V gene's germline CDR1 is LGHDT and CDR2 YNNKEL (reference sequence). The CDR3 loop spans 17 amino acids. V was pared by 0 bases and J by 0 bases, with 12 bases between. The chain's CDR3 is CASSQELGRHSYNEQFF. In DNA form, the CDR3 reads TGTGCCAGCAGCCAAGAATTGGGGCGGCACTCCTACAATGAGCAGTTCTTC.

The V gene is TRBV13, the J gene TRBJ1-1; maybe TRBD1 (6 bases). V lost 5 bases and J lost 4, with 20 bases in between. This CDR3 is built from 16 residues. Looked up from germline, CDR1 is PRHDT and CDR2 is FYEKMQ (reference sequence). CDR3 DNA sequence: TGTGCCAGCAGCCCCCCTGTAAGGGGCAGGGGCACTGAAGCTTTCTTT. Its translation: CASSPPVRGRGTEAFF.

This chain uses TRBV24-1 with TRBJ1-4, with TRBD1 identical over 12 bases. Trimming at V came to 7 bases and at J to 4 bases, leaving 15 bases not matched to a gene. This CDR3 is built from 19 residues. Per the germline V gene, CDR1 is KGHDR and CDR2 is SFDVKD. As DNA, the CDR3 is TGTGCCACCAGCCCCCATCCCGGGACAGGGGGCGTCTATAATGAAAAACTGTTTTTT. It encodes CATSPHPGTGGVYNEKLFF.

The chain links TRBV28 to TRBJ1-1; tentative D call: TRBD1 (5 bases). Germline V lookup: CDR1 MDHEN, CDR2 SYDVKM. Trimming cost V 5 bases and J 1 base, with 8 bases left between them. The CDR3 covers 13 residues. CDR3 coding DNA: TGTGCCAGCAGTCGACAGCGGAACACTGAAGCTTTCTTT. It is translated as CASSRQRNTEAFF.

CDR3 DNA: TGTGCCAGCAGCTCCTATGATCCTGGGACAGGTGCCTACAATGAGCAGTTCTTC. This encodes CASSSYDPGTGAYNEQFF. V is TRBV11-2 and J is TRBJ2-1; 8 nucleotides line up with TRBD1. V lost 4 bases, J lost 2 bases, and 13 bases stayed unmatched. In germline, CDR1 is SGHAT, CDR2 FQNNGV. The CDR3 is made up of 18 amino acids.

The CDR3 bases are TGTGCCACCGCCGGGACAGGGGACCACGAGCAGTACTTC. It specifies CATAGTGDHEQYF. The chain couples TRBV24-1 to TRBJ2-7, with 10 nucleotides matching TRBD1. The CDR3 has 13 residues. J lost 5 bases, V lost 9 bases, and 6 bases had no gene match. Germline V CDR1 and CDR2: KGHDR, SFDVKD.

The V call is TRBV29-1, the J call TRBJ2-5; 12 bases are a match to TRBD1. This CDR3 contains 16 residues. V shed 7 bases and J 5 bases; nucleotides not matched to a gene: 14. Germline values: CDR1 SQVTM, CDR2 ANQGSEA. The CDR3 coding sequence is TGCAGCGCCCCATCTGGGACAGGGGGCTCCGGGGAGACCCAGTACTTC. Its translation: CSAPSGTGGSGETQYF.

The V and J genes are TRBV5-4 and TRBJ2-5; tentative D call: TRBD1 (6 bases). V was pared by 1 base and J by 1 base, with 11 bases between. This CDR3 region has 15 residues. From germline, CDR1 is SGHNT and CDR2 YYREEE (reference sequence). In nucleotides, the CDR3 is TGTGCCAGCAGCTTGCCCATGACAGGCCAAGAGACCCAGTACTTC. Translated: CASSLPMTGQETQYF.

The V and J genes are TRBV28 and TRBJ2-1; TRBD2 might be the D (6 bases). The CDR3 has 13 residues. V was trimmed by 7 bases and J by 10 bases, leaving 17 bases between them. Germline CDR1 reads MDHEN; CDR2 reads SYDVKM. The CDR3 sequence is CASTGLAIGEQFF. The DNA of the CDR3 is TGTGCCAGCACTGGGCTAGCGATAGGGGAGCAGTTCTTC.

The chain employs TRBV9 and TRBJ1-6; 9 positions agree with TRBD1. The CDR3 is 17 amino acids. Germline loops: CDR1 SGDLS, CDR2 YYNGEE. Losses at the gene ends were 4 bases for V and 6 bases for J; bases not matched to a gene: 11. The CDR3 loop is CASSRGPGQGFNSPLHF. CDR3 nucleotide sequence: TGTGCCAGCAGCAGGGGACCGGGACAGGGATTTAATTCACCCCTCCACTTT. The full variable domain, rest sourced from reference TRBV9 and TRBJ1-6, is DSGVTQTPKHLITATGQRVTLRCSPRSGDLSVYWYQQSLDQGLQFLIQYYNGEERAKGNILERFSAQQFPDLHSELNLSSLELGDSALYFCASSRGPGQGFNSPLHFGNGTRLTVT.

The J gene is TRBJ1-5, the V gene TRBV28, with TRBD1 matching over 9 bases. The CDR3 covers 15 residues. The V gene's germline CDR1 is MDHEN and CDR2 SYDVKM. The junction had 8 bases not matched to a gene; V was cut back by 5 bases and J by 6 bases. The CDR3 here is CASSRQGGSGQPQHF. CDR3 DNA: TGTGCCAGCAGTCGACAGGGGGGGAGTGGTCAGCCCCAGCATTTT.

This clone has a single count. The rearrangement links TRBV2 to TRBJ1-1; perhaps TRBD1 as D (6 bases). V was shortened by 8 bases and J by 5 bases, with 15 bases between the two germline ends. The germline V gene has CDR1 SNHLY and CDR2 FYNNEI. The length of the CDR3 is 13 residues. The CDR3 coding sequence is TGTGCCAGCGAAAACAGGGTTCGGACTGAAGCTTTCTTT. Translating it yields CASENRVRTEAFF.

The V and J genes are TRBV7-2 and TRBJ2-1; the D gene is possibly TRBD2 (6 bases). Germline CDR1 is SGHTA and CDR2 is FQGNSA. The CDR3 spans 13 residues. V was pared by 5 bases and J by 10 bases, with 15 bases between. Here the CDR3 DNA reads TGTGCCAGCAGCCCCAGACTAGTTTGGGAGCAGTTCTTC. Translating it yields CASSPRLVWEQFF.